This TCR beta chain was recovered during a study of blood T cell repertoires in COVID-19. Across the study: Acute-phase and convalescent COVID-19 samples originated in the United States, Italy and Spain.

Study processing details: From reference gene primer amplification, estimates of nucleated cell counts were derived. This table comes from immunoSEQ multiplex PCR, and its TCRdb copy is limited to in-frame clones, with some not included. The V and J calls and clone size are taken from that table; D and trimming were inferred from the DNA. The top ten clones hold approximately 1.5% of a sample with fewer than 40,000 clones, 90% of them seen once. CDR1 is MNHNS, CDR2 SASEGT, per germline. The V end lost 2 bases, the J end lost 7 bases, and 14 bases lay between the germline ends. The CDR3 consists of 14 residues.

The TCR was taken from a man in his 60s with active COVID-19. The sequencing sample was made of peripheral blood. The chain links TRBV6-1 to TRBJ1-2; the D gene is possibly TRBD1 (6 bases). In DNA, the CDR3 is TGTGCCAGCAGTGAACTTCGGGGGGCGAGTGGCTACACCTTC. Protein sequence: CASSELRGASGYTF.